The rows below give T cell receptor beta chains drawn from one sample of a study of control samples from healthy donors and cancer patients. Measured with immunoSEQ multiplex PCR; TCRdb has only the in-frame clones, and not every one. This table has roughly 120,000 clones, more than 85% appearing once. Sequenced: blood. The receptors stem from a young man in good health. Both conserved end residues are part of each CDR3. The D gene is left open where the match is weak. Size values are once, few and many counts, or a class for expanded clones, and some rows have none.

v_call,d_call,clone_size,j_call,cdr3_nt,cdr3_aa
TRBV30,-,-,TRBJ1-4,TGTGCCTGGAGTGTGCCGATGGTAATAAATGAAAAACTGTTTTTT,CAWSVPMVINEKLFF
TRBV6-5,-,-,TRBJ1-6,TGTGCCAGCAGATCTTCGGGCTCAAATTCACCCCTCCACTTT,CASRSSGSNSPLHF
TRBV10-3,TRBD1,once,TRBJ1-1,TGTGCCACCTGGATAGACAGGGACGACACTGAAGCTTTCTTT,CATWIDRDDTEAFF
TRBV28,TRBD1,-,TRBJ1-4,TGTGCCAGCAGTCCGCTCGGACAGGGAAAAACTAATGAAAAACTGTTTTTT,CASSPLGQGKTNEKLFF
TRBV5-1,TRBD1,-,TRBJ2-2,TGCGCCAGCAGCTTTACCGGGACAGGGGGCGCCGGGGAGCTGTTTTTT,CASSFTGTGGAGELFF
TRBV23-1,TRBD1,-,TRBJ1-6,TGCGCCAGCAGTCACGCGGGGTTTGAGCAGGGGGCGCATCCCCTCCACTTT,CASSHAGFEQGAHPLHF
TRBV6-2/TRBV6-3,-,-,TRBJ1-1,TGTGCCAGCAGTTACGGCTCCATGAACACTGAAGCTTTCTTT,CASSYGSMNTEAFF
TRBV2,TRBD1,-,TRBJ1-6,TGTGCCAGCAGTGGACCGGGACAGGTTTCCCCCTCCTATAATTCACCCCTCCACTTT,CASSGPGQVSPSYNSPLHF
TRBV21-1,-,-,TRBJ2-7,TGTGCCAACCTCCGGGATCTAACCTACGAGCAGTACTTC,CANLRDLTYEQYF
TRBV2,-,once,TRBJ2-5,TGTGCCAGCAGTGAAGACAGGGTTGGGACCCAGTACTTC,CASSEDRVGTQYF
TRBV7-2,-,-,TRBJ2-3,TGTGCCAGCAGCGCGGTCCTTTTCGATACGCAGTATTTT,CASSAVLFDTQYF
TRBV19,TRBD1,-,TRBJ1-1,TGTGCCAGTAGTCTCCTATCAGGGGGATCTGAAGCTTTCTTT,CASSLLSGGSEAFF
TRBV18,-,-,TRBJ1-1,TGTGCCAGCTCACCTTTTCCGTCCGGGTTAGACACTGAAGCTTTCTTT,CASSPFPSGLDTEAFF
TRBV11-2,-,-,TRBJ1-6,TGTGCCAGCAGCTTAGAGGGGACGGTTAATAATTCACCCCTCCACTTT,CASSLEGTVNNSPLHF
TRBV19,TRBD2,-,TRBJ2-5,TGTGCCAGTACGCCCTTTGCGGGGGGACGTGAGACCCAGTACTTC,CASTPFAGGRETQYF
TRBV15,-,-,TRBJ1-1,TGTGCCACCAGCAGATCCGGACAGTCGAACACTGAAGCTTTCTTT,CATSRSGQSNTEAFF
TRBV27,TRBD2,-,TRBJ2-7,TGTGCCAGCAGTCACGAGCGGGGGGACTCCTACGAGCAGTACTTC,CASSHERGDSYEQYF
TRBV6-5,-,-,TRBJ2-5,TGTGCCAGCAGTCCCAACTCACGGGCGGGAGAGACCCAGTACTTC,CASSPNSRAGETQYF
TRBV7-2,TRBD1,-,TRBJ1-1,TGTGCCAGCAGCCGTCCCGGGACAGGGGCGAGTGAAGCTTTCTTT,CASSRPGTGASEAFF
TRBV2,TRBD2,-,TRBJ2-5,TGTGCCAGCAGTAAACTAGCGGGGGGGCCCGAGACCCAGTACTTC,CASSKLAGGPETQYF
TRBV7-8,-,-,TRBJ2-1,TGTGCCAGCAGCTTAAGCGACCTGGGAAGGTTCTTC,CASSLSDLGRFF
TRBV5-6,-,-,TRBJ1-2,TGTGCCAGCAGCGGGAAGGACAGTCCACATTATGGCTACACCTTC,CASSGKDSPHYGYTF
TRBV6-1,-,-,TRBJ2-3,TGTGCCAGCAGTGAAGGGAGACAGCACACAGATACGCAGTATTTT,CASSEGRQHTDTQYF
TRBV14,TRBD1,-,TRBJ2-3,TGTGCCAGCAGCCCCCGGACAGGAATTAAAACAGATACGCAGTATTTT,CASSPRTGIKTDTQYF
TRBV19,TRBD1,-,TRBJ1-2,TGTGCCAGTAGTATAGGTTTCTCCGGGACAGGGGGCTATGGCTACACCTTC,CASSIGFSGTGGYGYTF
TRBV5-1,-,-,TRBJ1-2,TGCGCCAGCAGCCCGACAGTCCGCTATGGCTACACCTTC,CASSPTVRYGYTF
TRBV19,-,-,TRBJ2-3,TGTGCCAGTAGTATGGGGAGGAAGATGGATACGCAGTATTTT,CASSMGRKMDTQYF
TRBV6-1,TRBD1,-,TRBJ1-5,TGTGCCAGCAGTGAGACAGGGTTCAATCAGCCCCAGCATTTT,CASSETGFNQPQHF
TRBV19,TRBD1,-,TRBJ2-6,TGTGCCAGTAGCCCGGGACAGGGGGCCTGGGGCCTCTCTGGGGCCAACGTCCTGACTTTC,CASSPGQGAWGLSGANVLTF
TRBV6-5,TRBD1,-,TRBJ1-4,TGTGCCAGCAGTTACTCGGGCAGGGGGAACAATGAAAAACTGTTTTTT,CASSYSGRGNNEKLFF
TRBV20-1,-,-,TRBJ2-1,TGCAGTGCTGGGGGGGCCAGTGAGCAGTTCTTC,CSAGGASEQFF
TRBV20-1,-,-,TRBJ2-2,TGCAGTGCTATTGAGGCCGGGGTGAACACCGGGGAGCTGTTTTTT,CSAIEAGVNTGELFF
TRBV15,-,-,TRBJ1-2,TGTGCCACCAGCCCCCGGGGTACAGCCTATGGCTACACCTTC,CATSPRGTAYGYTF
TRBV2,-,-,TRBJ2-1,TGTGCCATAAATGAGCAGTTCTTC,CAINEQFF
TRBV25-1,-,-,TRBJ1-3,TGTGCCAGCAGTGAATATAACGCAGGGAGGGGAAACACCATATATTTT,CASSEYNAGRGNTIYF
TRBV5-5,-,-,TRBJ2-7,TGTGCCAGCAGCTTGCGGTCAGATAGCTCCTACGAGCAGTACTTC,CASSLRSDSSYEQYF
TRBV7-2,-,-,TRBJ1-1,TGTGCCAGCAGCTTACAGGTCAAGGTAGGTGGCACTGAAGCTTTCTTT,CASSLQVKVGGTEAFF
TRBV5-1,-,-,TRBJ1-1,TGCGCCAGCAGCTTTAGGACCCTGGGTGGCACTGAAGCTTTCTTT,CASSFRTLGGTEAFF
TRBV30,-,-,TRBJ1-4,TGTGCCTGGACCCGGCGAGCTACTAATGAAAAACTGTTTTTT,CAWTRRATNEKLFF
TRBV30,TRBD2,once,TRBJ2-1,TGTGCCTGGAAGCCACGGACTAGCGGGGACAATGAGCAGTTCTTC,CAWKPRTSGDNEQFF
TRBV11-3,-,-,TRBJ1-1,TGTGCCAGCAGCTTAGTATGGGGTACTGAGGCTTTCTTT,CASSLVWGTEAFF
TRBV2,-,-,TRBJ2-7,TGTGCCAGCAGTGAAGGGGGGGCCTACGAGCAGTACTTC,CASSEGGAYEQYF
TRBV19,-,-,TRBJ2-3,TGTGCCAGTAGCCCATCGGACTACCCAATCGATCATACGCAGTATTTT,CASSPSDYPIDHTQYF
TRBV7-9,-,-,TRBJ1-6,TGTGCCAGCAGCGACGACTGGGCCTCACCCCTCCACTTT,CASSDDWASPLHF
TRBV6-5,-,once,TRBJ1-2,TGTGCCAGCAGGGGCGGAGATGGCTACACCTTC,CASRGGDGYTF
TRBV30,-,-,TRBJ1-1,TGTGCCTGGGCCCTTCAGAGGACAGAGAACATGAACACTGAAGCTTTCTTT,CAWALQRTENMNTEAFF
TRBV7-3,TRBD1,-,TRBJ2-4,TGTGCCAGCAGCTTACAGGGGGCAGAAAACATTCAGTACTTC,CASSLQGAENIQYF
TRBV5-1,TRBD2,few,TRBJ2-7,TGCGCCAGCAGATCTGCGGGGGGTTCCTACGAGCAGTACTTC,CASRSAGGSYEQYF
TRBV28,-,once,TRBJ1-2,TGTGCCAGCAGTTTATTAGGAGGCTCCTATGGCTACACCTTC,CASSLLGGSYGYTF
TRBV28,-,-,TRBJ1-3,TGTGCCAGCAGTTTAGTCCAGGGCGATTTGTCTGGAAACACCATATATTTT,CASSLVQGDLSGNTIYF
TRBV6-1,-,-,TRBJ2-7,TGTGCCAGCAGTGAAGTAGAGGACGAGCAGTACTTC,CASSEVEDEQYF
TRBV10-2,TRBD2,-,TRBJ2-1,TGCGCCAGCAGTGGTGCGGGGGGGTCCTACAATGAGCAGTTCTTC,CASSGAGGSYNEQFF
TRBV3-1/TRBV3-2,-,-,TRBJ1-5,TGTGCCAGCAGCACCTATTTTGGAGGACAGCCCCAGCATTTT,CASSTYFGGQPQHF
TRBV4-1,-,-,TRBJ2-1,TGCGCCAGCAGCCAAGATAGGGGGGCTTCCTCCTACAATGAGCAGTTCTTC,CASSQDRGASSYNEQFF
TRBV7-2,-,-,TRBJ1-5,TGTGCCAGCAGCTTATCGGGGGGCAGGTTTCAGCCCCAGCATTTT,CASSLSGGRFQPQHF
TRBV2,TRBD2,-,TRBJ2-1,TGTGCCAGCAGGGTCGGGGGGGGAGAGCAGTTCTTC,CASRVGGGEQFF
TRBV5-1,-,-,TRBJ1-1,TGCGCCAGCAGCTTGGGGGGGAACTCTGAAGCTTTCTTT,CASSLGGNSEAFF
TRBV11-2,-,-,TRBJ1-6,TGTGCCAGCAGCTTACAACCCGGGTCACCCCTCCACTTT,CASSLQPGSPLHF
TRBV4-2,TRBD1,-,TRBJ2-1,TGTGCCAGCAGCCAATTAACCGGGACAGGGAGGGATGAGCAGTTCTTC,CASSQLTGTGRDEQFF